This is a list of T cell receptor beta chains from one sample in a study of a mutant IDH1 vaccine in newly diagnosed glioma. Produced via immunoSEQ multiplex PCR; TCRdb's table is partial and in-frame only. The sample shows approximately 28,000 clones, around four fifths of them seen only once. What these receptors recognize is not known. The sample was PBMCs, taken from a glioma patient whose treatment included an IDH1 peptide vaccine. The source of these receptors is a man aged 25-45 years with glioma. Each CDR3 is given with its conserved first and last residue. A D gene is named only where the DNA matches it firmly. Size is omitted from some rows. Given values are once, few, many or a class for expanded clones.

>once|TRBV5-5|TRBJ2-3|-
TGTGCCAGCAGCTTGTCGGGGAGGAGCACAGATACGCAGTATTTT
CASSLSGRSTDTQYF
>-|TRBV5-4|TRBJ2-1|-
TGTGCCAGCAGCATTCGAACGAGGAGCTCCTACAATGAGCAGTTCTTC
CASSIRTRSSYNEQFF
>-|TRBV2|TRBJ1-2|-
TGTGCCAGCAGTAAACAGCGTAATAACTATGGCTACACCTTC
CASSKQRNNYGYTF
>-|TRBV6-5|TRBJ1-1|-
TGTGCCAGCAGTCCGCCGATGCGGGGCACTGAAGCTTTCTTT
CASSPPMRGTEAFF
>-|TRBV11-3|TRBJ2-3|-
TGTGCCAGCAGCTTAGGGCCCTCTAGGGTTGAGACCTTT
CASSLGPSRVETF
>-|TRBV14|TRBJ1-5|-
TGTGCCAGCAGCCAAGGGACAGAAAATCAGCCCCAGCATTTT
CASSQGTENQPQHF
>-|TRBV6-1|TRBJ1-5|-
TGTGCCAGCAACCCGACAGGTAGCAATCAGCCCCAGCATTTT
CASNPTGSNQPQHF
>-|TRBV5-1|TRBJ2-5|TRBD2
TGCGCCAGCAGTTACCGGACTAGCGGGAGGGGAGAGACCCAGTACTTC
CASSYRTSGRGETQYF
>-|TRBV5-4|TRBJ1-6|TRBD1
TGTGCCAGCAGCATACCACACAGGGGGCGTGCGAATTCACCCCTCCACTTT
CASSIPHRGRANSPLHF
>-|TRBV7-9|TRBJ1-2|-
TGTGCCAGCAGCTTAGTCTTAGAAAACTATGGCTACACCTTC
CASSLVLENYGYTF
>-|TRBV18|TRBJ2-2|-
TGTGCCAGCTCACCACTCACGGCGGACACCGGGGAGCTGTTTTTT
CASSPLTADTGELFF
>-|TRBV4-2|TRBJ2-7|TRBD2
TGTGCCAGCAGCCAAGGGACTAGCCCGTCCTACGAGCAGTACTTC
CASSQGTSPSYEQYF
>-|TRBV7-3|TRBJ2-1|TRBD1
TGTGCCAGCAGCCGACAGGGGAGCTCCTACAATGAGCAGTTCTTC
CASSRQGSSYNEQFF
>-|TRBV30|TRBJ2-5|-
TGTGCCTGGGGCCGAAGTGGGTCGAGTTGGTCGGAGACCCAGTACTTC
CAWGRSGSSWSETQYF
>-|TRBV2|TRBJ2-4|-
TGTGCCAGCAGGAGGGTGGGGGAGGACATTCAGTACTTC
CASRRVGEDIQYF
>-|TRBV9|TRBJ2-2|TRBD2
TGTGCCAGCAGCTCCCGGACTAGCGGGGGCGGGGAGCTGTTTTTT
CASSSRTSGGGELFF
>-|TRBV7-2|TRBJ1-4|-
TGTGCCAGCAGCCAAACGGGGGGGGCAACTAATGAAAAACTGTTTTTT
CASSQTGGATNEKLFF
>few|TRBV5-1|TRBJ1-2|-
TGCGCCAGCAGTTCGACCCTCGGGGGCTACACCTTC
CASSSTLGGYTF
>few|TRBV15|TRBJ2-2|-
TGTGCCACCAGCAGTCCCAGGGCAGGGGGGATCGGGGAGCTGTTTTTT
CATSSPRAGGIGELFF
>few|TRBV29-1|TRBJ1-2|TRBD1
TGCAGCGGGGGACAGGGGCGACACTATGGCTACACCTTC
CSGGQGRHYGYTF
>-|TRBV5-1|TRBJ2-3|-
TGCGCCAGCAGCTTGGAAGTCACAGATACGCAGTATTTT
CASSLEVTDTQYF
>-|TRBV9|TRBJ1-2|-
TGTGCCAGCAGCGTCTGGGCAGAATCCAACTATGGCTACACCTTC
CASSVWAESNYGYTF
>-|TRBV7-9|TRBJ2-7|-
TGTGCCAGCAGCTTAGGGTTTGACAGAAACGCAGCCTACGAGCAGTACTTC
CASSLGFDRNAAYEQYF
>-|TRBV7-3|TRBJ1-1|-
TGTGCCAGCAGCCCTATGGGGGGAAGGGACACTGAAGCTTTCTTT
CASSPMGGRDTEAFF
>-|TRBV29-1|TRBJ1-1|TRBD1
TGCAGCGTTGTCGGGACAGTTGGTTCTGAAGCTTTCTTT
CSVVGTVGSEAFF
>once|TRBV6-5|TRBJ2-7|-
TGTGCCAGGGATCCGGGACACCGCTCCTACGAGCAGTACTTC
CARDPGHRSYEQYF
>-|TRBV2|TRBJ1-5|-
TGTGCCAGCAGTGAAGCTGGGGAAAGCAATCAGCCCCAGCATTTT
CASSEAGESNQPQHF
>-|TRBV7-9|TRBJ2-7|TRBD2
TGTGCCAGCAGCTACCCTCCGTCTAGCGGGAAACACGAGCAGTACTTC
CASSYPPSSGKHEQYF
>-|TRBV5-1|TRBJ2-3|TRBD1
TGCGCCAGCAGCTTCGACAGGGCAAGCACAGATACGCAGTATTTT
CASSFDRASTDTQYF
>medium-sized|TRBV4-2|TRBJ1-3|-
TGTGCCAGCAGCCATCCGGGGTCTGGAAACACCATATATTTT
CASSHPGSGNTIYF
>-|TRBV29-1|TRBJ2-7|-
TGCAGCGTTGGTTCAGGCTTAGGGGAGCAGTACTTC
CSVGSGLGEQYF
>-|TRBV6-5|TRBJ1-4|-
TGTGCCAGCAGTTACGGACAAGCAACTAATGAAAAACTGTTTTTT
CASSYGQATNEKLFF
>few|TRBV28|TRBJ2-7|-
TGTGCCAGCAGTTTATTGCAGGGAACCAACTACGAGCAGTACTTC
CASSLLQGTNYEQYF
>-|TRBV10-3|TRBJ1-4|TRBD1
TGTGCCATCAGTGCTTCATGGACAGGGGGCGAGAATGAAAAACTGTTTTTT
CAISASWTGGENEKLFF
>-|TRBV6-5|TRBJ1-5|-
TGTGCCAGCAGTGACAGTAATCAGCCCCAGCATTTT
CASSDSNQPQHF
>-|TRBV4-2|TRBJ2-1|-
TGTGCCAGCAGCCAAAGTATCCACTCCTACAATGAGCAGTTCTTC
CASSQSIHSYNEQFF
>-|TRBV6-1|TRBJ2-3|-
TGTGCCAGCAGTGTGGTAGCGGACACAGATACGCAGTATTTT
CASSVVADTDTQYF
>once|TRBV6-5|TRBJ2-7|-
TGTGCCAGCAGTTATTCAGGGTCCCACGAGCAGTACTTC
CASSYSGSHEQYF
>once|TRBV29-1|TRBJ1-1|-
TGCAGCGTTGCCCCACGACTTTCAGGGACTGAAGCTTTCTTT
CSVAPRLSGTEAFF
>-|TRBV9|TRBJ2-7|-
TGTGCCAGCAGCCCCGACGTTAGCGGTCCCTACGAGCAGTACTTC
CASSPDVSGPYEQYF
>-|TRBV30|TRBJ2-7|TRBD2
TGTGCCTGGAGTATCCGTCGGTCGGTAGCGGGACACGAGCAGTACTTC
CAWSIRRSVAGHEQYF
>-|TRBV7-2|TRBJ2-7|-
TGTGCCAGCAGCTTAGTAGCGGCAAACGAGCAGTACTTC
CASSLVAANEQYF
>-|TRBV4-3|TRBJ1-2|-
TGCGCCAGCAGCCGATTACAGGGCGGCTATGGCTACACCTTC
CASSRLQGGYGYTF
>-|TRBV5-4|TRBJ1-1|-
TGTGCCAGCAGCCCTGGGGGGGGAACCACTGAAGCTTTCTTT
CASSPGGGTTEAFF
>-|TRBV19|TRBJ1-4|-
TGTGCCAGTGCTGTGCAGGAAACTAATGAAAAACTGTTTTTT
CASAVQETNEKLFF
>-|TRBV11-1|TRBJ2-3|-
TGTGCCAGCAGTCCCGATGTCAGCACAGATACGCAGTATTTT
CASSPDVSTDTQYF
>-|TRBV27|TRBJ2-1|-
TGTGCCAGCAGAACCTCTCGGGAAAGGTACAATGAGCAGTTCTTC
CASRTSRERYNEQFF
>-|TRBV28|TRBJ2-7|-
TGTGCCAGCGCTCTTAGCGGCGACTACTACGAGCAGTACTTC
CASALSGDYYEQYF
>few|TRBV5-1|TRBJ1-1|-
TGCGCCAGCAGAATAGACATTATGAACACTGAAGCTTTCTTT
CASRIDIMNTEAFF
>few|TRBV19|TRBJ1-1|-
TGTGCCAGTAGTATAAATTTGAACACTGAAGCTTTCTTT
CASSINLNTEAFF
>-|TRBV5-4|TRBJ2-5|TRBD2
TGTGCCAGCAGCTTCTGGACTAGCGGGAATCAAGAGACCCAGTACTTC
CASSFWTSGNQETQYF